These T cell receptor beta chains were read from a single sample in a study of T cells in Graves' hyperthyroidism and ophthalmopathy. Using its own MiXCR run on the multiplex PCR reads, TCRdb lists one record per CDR3 protein. The sample has around 620,000 distinct CDR3 sequences; roughly 15% are singletons. Sequencing input: blood. The receptors were gathered from a woman aged 30 to 39 with Graves' hyperthyroidism. The CDR3 runs from the conserved cysteine through the conserved F or W. Each record gives: D gene, clone size, J gene, V gene, CDR3 DNA, CDR3 protein. The D gene is left open where the match is weak. The listing skips clone size in some rows; elsewhere it reads once, few, many or a size class.

D gene: NA; clone size: few; J gene: TRBJ2-3; V gene: TRBV28; CDR3 DNA: TGTGCCAGCAGTTTCACAGGGAACACAGATACGCAGTATTTT; CDR3 protein: CASSFTGNTDTQYF
D gene: TRBD1; clone size: many; J gene: TRBJ1-2; V gene: TRBV2; CDR3 DNA: TGTGCCAGCCAAAGGACAGGTTCCGGCTATGGCTACACCTTC; CDR3 protein: CASQRTGSGYGYTF
D gene: NA; clone size: few; J gene: TRBJ1-5; V gene: TRBV5-1; CDR3 DNA: TGTGCCAGCAGCATTACCTCGGGGCCCCATAGCAATCAGCCCCAGCATTTT; CDR3 protein: CASSITSGPHSNQPQHF
D gene: NA; clone size: many; J gene: TRBJ1-1; V gene: TRBV6-2/TRBV6-3; CDR3 DNA: TGTGCCAGCATCTCACTCGAGACCCCTGAAGCTTTCTTT; CDR3 protein: CASISLETPEAFF
D gene: NA; clone size: few; J gene: TRBJ1-2; V gene: TRBV19; CDR3 DNA: TGTGCCAGTAAGGCGAACAACTATGGCTACACCTTC; CDR3 protein: CASKANNYGYTF
D gene: NA; clone size: NA; J gene: TRBJ2-7; V gene: TRBV2; CDR3 DNA: TGTGCCAGCAGTGGTACGGCTCTCTACGCTGAGCAGTACTTC; CDR3 protein: CASSGTALYAEQYF
D gene: TRBD1; clone size: few; J gene: TRBJ1-2; V gene: TRBV10-3; CDR3 DNA: TGTGCCATAGGGACAGGGACACTGGGCTACACCTTC; CDR3 protein: CAIGTGTLGYTF
D gene: NA; clone size: NA; J gene: TRBJ2-1; V gene: TRBV2; CDR3 DNA: TGTGCCATCAGTGGTATAAACAATGAGCAGTTCTTC; CDR3 protein: CAISGINNEQFF
D gene: NA; clone size: many; J gene: TRBJ1-5; V gene: TRBV2; CDR3 DNA: TGTGCCAGCAGTGGAGGGGTAGGGTATCAGCCCCAGCATTTT; CDR3 protein: CASSGGVGYQPQHF
D gene: NA; clone size: few; J gene: TRBJ1-1; V gene: TRBV9; CDR3 DNA: TGTGCCAGCAGCGTAGGGGCAGACATCTACGAAGCTTTCTTT; CDR3 protein: CASSVGADIYEAFF
D gene: NA; clone size: NA; J gene: TRBJ1-3; V gene: TRBV4-1; CDR3 DNA: TGCGCCAGCAGCCGAGAGGTTCAAGGGGGAAACACCATATATTTT; CDR3 protein: CASSREVQGGNTIYF
D gene: NA; clone size: NA; J gene: TRBJ2-1; V gene: TRBV27; CDR3 DNA: TGTGCCAGCAGTTCCATTTTAACGGCGATGCATGAGCAGTTCTTC; CDR3 protein: CASSSILTAMHEQFF
D gene: TRBD2; clone size: many; J gene: TRBJ2-1; V gene: TRBV2; CDR3 DNA: TGTGCCAGCCGGTCCGGGACTAGGTTTGAGCAGTTCTTC; CDR3 protein: CASRSGTRFEQFF
D gene: NA; clone size: NA; J gene: TRBJ1-1; V gene: TRBV20-1; CDR3 DNA: TGCAGTGCTAGACAGGGGAATATTCCACCCCAAGCTTTCTTT; CDR3 protein: CSARQGNIPPQAFF
D gene: NA; clone size: many; J gene: TRBJ2-3; V gene: TRBV2; CDR3 DNA: TGTGCCAGCAGTGCCCGGACAGCCGCAGGGGATACGCAGTATTTT; CDR3 protein: CASSARTAAGDTQYF
D gene: TRBD2; clone size: once; J gene: TRBJ2-1; V gene: TRBV11-2; CDR3 DNA: TGTGCCAGCAGCTTACGGGCGGGAGTTTATTACAATGAGCAGTTCTTC; CDR3 protein: CASSLRAGVYYNEQFF